Sequencing of this T cell receptor beta chain was carried out in a study of T cell responses to AZD1222 COVID-19 vaccine. Study observations and caveats: Distributed over spike, vaccine-associated CD4 TCRs predominated at 160-218 and 743-854. Two doses of AZD1222 preceded a rise in Spike-specific TCR breadth and depth.

There are 18 residues in the CDR3. Trimming took 0 bases from V and 2 from J, leaving 15 bases between them. CDR1 is SGHRS and CDR2 is YFSETQ in the germline V gene. Assay: immunoSEQ multiplex PCR; the TCRdb copy retains only in-frame clones and omits some. The table lists more than 95,000 clones, around 89% of them singletons, with 6% to 8% in the top ten. About this clone itself: What it recognizes is unknown.

This TCR was recovered from an adult in good health. J is TRBJ2-6 and V is TRBV5-1; a possible D gene is TRBD1 (5 bases). The sequenced sample was peripheral blood, obtained on day 0 of AZD1222 vaccination. In nucleotides, the CDR3 is TGCGCCAGCAGCTTGGCCGAAGCAGGGCGGACTGGGGCCAACGTCCTGACTTTC. This sequence encodes CASSLAEAGRTGANVLTF.